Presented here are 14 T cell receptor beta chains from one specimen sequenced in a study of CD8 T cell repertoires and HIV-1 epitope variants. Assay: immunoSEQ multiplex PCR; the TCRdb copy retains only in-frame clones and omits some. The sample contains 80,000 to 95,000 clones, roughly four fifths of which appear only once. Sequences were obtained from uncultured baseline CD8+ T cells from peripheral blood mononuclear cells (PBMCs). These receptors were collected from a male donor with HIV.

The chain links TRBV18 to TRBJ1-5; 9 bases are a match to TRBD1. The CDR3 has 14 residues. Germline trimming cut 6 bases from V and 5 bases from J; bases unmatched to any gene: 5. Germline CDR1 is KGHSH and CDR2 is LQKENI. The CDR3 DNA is TGTGCCAGCTCTGGGACAGGGCAGGATCAGCCCCAGCATTTT. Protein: CASSGTGQDQPQHF. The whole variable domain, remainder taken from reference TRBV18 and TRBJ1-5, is NAGVMQNPRHLVRRRGQEARLRCSPMKGHSHVYWYRQLPEEGLKFMVYLQKENIIDESGMPKERFSAEFPKEGPSILRIQQVVRGDSAAYFCASSGTGQDQPQHFGDGTRLSIL.

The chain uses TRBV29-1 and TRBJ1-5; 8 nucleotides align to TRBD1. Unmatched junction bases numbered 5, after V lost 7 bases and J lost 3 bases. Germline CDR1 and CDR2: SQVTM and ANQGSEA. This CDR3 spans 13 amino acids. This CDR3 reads CSARTGNNQPQHF. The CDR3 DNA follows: TGCAGCGCTCGGACAGGGAACAATCAGCCCCAGCATTTT. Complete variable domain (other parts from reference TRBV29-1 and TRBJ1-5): SAVISQKPSRDICQRGTSLTIQCQVDSQVTMMFWYRQQPGQSLTLIATANQGSEATYESGFVIDKFPISRPNLTFSTLTVSNMSPEDSSIYLCSARTGNNQPQHFGDGTRLSIL.

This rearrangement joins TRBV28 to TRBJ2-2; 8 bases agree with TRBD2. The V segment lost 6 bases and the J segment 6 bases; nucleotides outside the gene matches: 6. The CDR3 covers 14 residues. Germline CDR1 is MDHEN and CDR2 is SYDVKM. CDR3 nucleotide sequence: TGTGCCAGCAGAGCGGGGGAAGCTCCCGGGGAGCTGTTTTTT. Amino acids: CASRAGEAPGELFF.

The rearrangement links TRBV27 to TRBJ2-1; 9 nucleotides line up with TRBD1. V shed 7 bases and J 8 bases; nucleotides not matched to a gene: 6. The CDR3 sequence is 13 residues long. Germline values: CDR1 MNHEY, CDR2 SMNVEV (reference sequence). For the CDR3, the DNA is TGTGCCAGCACCGGGACAGGGATGTATGAGCAGTTCTTC. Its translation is CASTGTGMYEQFF.

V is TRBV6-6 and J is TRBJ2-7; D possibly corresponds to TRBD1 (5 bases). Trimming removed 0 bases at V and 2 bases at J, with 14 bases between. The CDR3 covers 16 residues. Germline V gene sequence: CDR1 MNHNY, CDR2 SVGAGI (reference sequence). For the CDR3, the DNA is TGTGCCAGCAGTTACTCTGACGCCAGGGATACCTACGAGCAGTACTTC. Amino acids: CASSYSDARDTYEQYF.

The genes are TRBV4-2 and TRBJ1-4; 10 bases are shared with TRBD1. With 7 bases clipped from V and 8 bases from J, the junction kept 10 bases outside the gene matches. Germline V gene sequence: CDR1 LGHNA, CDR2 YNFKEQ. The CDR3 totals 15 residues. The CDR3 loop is CASTPTGTGDEKLFF. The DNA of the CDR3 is TGTGCCAGCACTCCGACCGGGACAGGGGACGAAAAACTGTTTTTT.

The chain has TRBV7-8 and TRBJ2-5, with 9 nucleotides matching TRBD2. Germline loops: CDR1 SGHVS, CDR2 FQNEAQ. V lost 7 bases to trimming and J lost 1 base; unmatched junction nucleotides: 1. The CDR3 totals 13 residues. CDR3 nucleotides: TGTGCCAGCACACTAGCGGGCCAAGAGACCCAGTACTTC. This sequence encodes CASTLAGQETQYF.

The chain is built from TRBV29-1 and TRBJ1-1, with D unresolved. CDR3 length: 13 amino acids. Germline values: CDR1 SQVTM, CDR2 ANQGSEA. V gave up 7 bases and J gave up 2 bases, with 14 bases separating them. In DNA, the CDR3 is TGCAGCGCCCGAACGGACTTTAACACTGAAGCTTTCTTT. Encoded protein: CSARTDFNTEAFF.

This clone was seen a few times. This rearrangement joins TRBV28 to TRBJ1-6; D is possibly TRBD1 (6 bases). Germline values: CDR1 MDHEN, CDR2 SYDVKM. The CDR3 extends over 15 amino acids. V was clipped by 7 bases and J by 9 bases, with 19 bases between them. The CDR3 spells CASKPQGRAGSPLHF. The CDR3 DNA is TGTGCCAGCAAGCCCCAGGGGCGGGCCGGTTCACCCCTCCACTTT.

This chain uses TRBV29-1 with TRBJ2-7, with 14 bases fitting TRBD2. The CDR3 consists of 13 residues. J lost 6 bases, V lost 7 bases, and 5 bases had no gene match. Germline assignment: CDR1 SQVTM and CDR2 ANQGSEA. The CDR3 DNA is TGCAGCGCCGGACTAGCGGGAGGTCGCGAGCAGTACTTC. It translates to CSAGLAGGREQYF.

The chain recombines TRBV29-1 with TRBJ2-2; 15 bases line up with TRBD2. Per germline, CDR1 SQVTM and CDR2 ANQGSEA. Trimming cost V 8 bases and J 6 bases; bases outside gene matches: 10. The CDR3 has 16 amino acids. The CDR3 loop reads CSPEGLAGGPAGELFF. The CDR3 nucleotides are TGCAGCCCCGAAGGACTAGCGGGGGGGCCTGCCGGGGAGCTGTTTTTT.

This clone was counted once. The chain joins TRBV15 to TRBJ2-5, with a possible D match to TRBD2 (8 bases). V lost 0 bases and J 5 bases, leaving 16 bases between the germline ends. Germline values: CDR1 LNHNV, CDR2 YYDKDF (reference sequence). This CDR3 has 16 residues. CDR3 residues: CATSRDRTGGRETQYF. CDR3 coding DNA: TGTGCCACCAGCAGAGATAGGACAGGCGGGAGGGAGACCCAGTACTTC. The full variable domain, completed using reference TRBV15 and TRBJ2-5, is DAMVIQNPRYQVTQFGKPVTLSCSQTLNHNVMYWYQQKSSQAPKLLFHYYDKDFNNEADTPDNFQSRRPNTSFCFLDIRSPGLGDTAMYLCATSRDRTGGRETQYFGPGTRLLVL.

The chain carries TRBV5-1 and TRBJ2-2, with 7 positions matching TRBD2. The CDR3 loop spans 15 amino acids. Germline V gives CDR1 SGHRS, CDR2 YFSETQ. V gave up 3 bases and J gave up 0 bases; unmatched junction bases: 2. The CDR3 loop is CASSSGGANTGELFF. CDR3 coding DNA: TGCGCCAGCAGCTCGGGGGGTGCGAACACCGGGGAGCTGTTTTTT. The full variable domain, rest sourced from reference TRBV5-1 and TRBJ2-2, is KAGVTQTPRYLIKTRGQQVTLSCSPISGHRSVSWYQQTPGQGLQFLFEYFSETQRNKGNFPGRFSGRQFSNSRSEMNVSTLELGDSALYLCASSSGGANTGELFFGEGSRLTVL.

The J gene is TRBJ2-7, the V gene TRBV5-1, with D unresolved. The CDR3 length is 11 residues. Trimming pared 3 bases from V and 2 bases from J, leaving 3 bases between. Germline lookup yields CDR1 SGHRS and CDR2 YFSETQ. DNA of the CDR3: TGCGCCAGCAGCTCGGCCTACGAGCAGTACTTC. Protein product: CASSSAYEQYF.